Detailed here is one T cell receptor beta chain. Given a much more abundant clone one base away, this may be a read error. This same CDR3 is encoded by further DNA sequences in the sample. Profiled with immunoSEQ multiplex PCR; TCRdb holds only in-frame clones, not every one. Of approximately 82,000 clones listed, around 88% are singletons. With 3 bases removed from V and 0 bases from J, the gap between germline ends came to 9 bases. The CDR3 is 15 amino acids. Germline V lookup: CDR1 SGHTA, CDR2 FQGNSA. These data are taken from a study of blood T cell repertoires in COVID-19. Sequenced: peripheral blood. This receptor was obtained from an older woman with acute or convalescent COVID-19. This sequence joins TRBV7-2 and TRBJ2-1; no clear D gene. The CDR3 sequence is CASSLGSSSYNEQFF. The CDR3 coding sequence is TGTGCCAGCAGCTTGGGCTCAAGCTCCTACAATGAGCAGTTCTTC.